A single sample is the source of the 27 T cell receptor beta chains below, sequenced in a study of regulatory T cells in long-lasting Graves disease. Time point indicated: newly diagnosed GD, antithyroid drugs for less than 3 months. RNA from PBMCs was the source of the TCR library. Libraries of TCR beta came from iRepertoire HTBI primers plus Arm-PCR of CDR3 regions. A single record per CDR3 protein comes from TCRdb applying MiXCR to the multiplex PCR reads. Of 680,000 or so distinct CDR3 sequences listed, roughly 16% are singletons. These data were likewise used in another study, on T cells in Graves' hyperthyroidism and ophthalmopathy.

The source was peripheral blood mononuclear cells (PBMCs), collected at new diagnosis, from a patient treated with antithyroid drugs. The receptors here all came from a young woman with Graves disease.

This clonotype has at least ten counts. The genes are TRBV28 and TRBJ2-2, with D perhaps TRBD1 or TRBD2 (6 bases each). CDR3 length: 18 amino acids. Trimming shortened V by 5 bases and J by 1 base, and 20 bases separated the two germline ends. Looked up from germline, CDR1 is MDHEN and CDR2 is SYDVKM. The CDR3 spells CASSLTTKGGQNTGELFF. The CDR3 DNA reads as TGTGCCAGCAGTCTAACAACAAAAGGGGGGCAGAACACCGGGGAGCTGTTTTTT.

This clonotype turned up a few times. The chain uses TRBV18 and TRBJ2-5; D is unclear. V dropped 4 bases and J dropped 0 bases, with 9 bases sitting between them. Germline V lookup: CDR1 KGHSH, CDR2 LQKENI. CDR3 length equals 14 residues. In DNA form, the CDR3 reads TGTGCCAGCTCACTCCGGGCCAACCAAGAGACCCAGTACTTC. Amino acid sequence: CASSLRANQETQYF.

The chain combines TRBV19 with TRBJ2-1; TRBD1 matches 7 bases. Germline V gene lookup returns CDR1 LNHDA and CDR2 SQIVND (reference sequence). The CDR3 is 16 residues long. Trimming took 1 base from V and 1 from J; bases not matched to a gene: 4. This CDR3 is CASSIGVDRSYNEQFF. CDR3 DNA: TGTGCCAGTAGTATAGGGGTGGACAGGTCCTACAATGAGCAGTTCTTC.

As for this clonotype: A read error may be the cause here, since a much bigger clone is one base away. The chain carries TRBV6-1 and TRBJ1-2; TRBD1 agrees at 7 bases. The germline gives CDR1 MNHNS, CDR2 SASEGT. The CDR3 totals 13 residues. Here the CDR3 reads CASKKGQSYSYTF. CDR3 bases: TGTGCCAGCAAGAAGGGACAGAGCTATAGCTACACCTTC.

This chain links TRBV12-5 with TRBJ2-1; TRBD2 matches at 8 bases. Trimming cost V 5 bases and J 7 bases; bases outside gene matches: 10. Germline values: CDR1 LGHNT, CDR2 FRNRAP. There are 15 residues in the CDR3. This CDR3 reads CASGDGGGAENEQFF. For the CDR3, the DNA is TGTGCTAGTGGTGACGGGGGGGGGGCAGAAAATGAGCAGTTCTTC.

This clonotype came up many times. This chain links TRBV27 with TRBJ1-4, with no clear D. Trimming removed 1 base at V and 0 bases at J, with 9 bases between. Germline V gene sequence: CDR1 MNHEY, CDR2 SMNVEV (reference sequence). The CDR3 spans 16 residues. The CDR3 sequence is CASSLYYRSTNEKLFF. Written as DNA, the CDR3 is TGTGCCAGCAGTTTATATTACAGATCAACTAATGAAAAACTGTTTTTT.

The sample holds a few counts of this clonotype. The chain joins TRBV27 to TRBJ2-3; D call uncertain. Germline loops: CDR1 MNHEY, CDR2 SMNVEV (reference sequence). This CDR3 has 13 residues. The ends were cut back, 5 bases at V and 5 bases at J, with 11 bases in the middle. DNA for the CDR3: TGTGCCAGCAGTCAAATATTAGGAGATACGCAGTATTTT. This gives the protein CASSQILGDTQYF.

This clonotype came up many times. The chain uses TRBV6-5 and TRBJ2-5, with D possibly matching TRBD2 (5 bases). This CDR3 has 14 amino acids. V lost 2 bases, J lost 2 bases, and 9 bases lay in between. Looked up from germline, CDR1 is MNHEY and CDR2 is SVGAGI. CDR3 sequence: CASSYAGLQETQYF. Here the CDR3 DNA reads TGTGCCAGCAGTTACGCAGGACTGCAAGAGACCCAGTACTTC.

The chain carries TRBV29-1 and TRBJ2-7; TRBD2 is a possible D gene (6 bases). Deletions cut 4 bases from V and 0 bases from J, with 22 bases between. Germline CDR1 SQVTM, CDR2 ANQGSEA. The CDR3 length is 17 residues. DNA of the CDR3: TGCAGCGTTGTACACGTTGGCGGGACCTCCCGCTCCTACGAGCAGTACTTC. Its translation: CSVVHVGGTSRSYEQYF.

The V call is TRBV18, the J call TRBJ2-1; 8 positions agree with TRBD2. Germline CDR1 is KGHSH and CDR2 is LQKENI. CDR3 length: 16 amino acids. After removal of 1 base from V and 6 bases from J, the junction contained 8 bases not matched to a gene. The DNA of the CDR3 is TGTGCCAGCTCACCACTTGGTTCTAGCGGGCGCAATGAGCAGTTCTTC. Its protein product is CASSPLGSSGRNEQFF.

This clonotype was observed at least ten times. The rearrangement links TRBV5-1 to TRBJ1-5, with 7 bases that match TRBD1. Germline V CDR1 and CDR2: SGHRS, YFSETQ. This CDR3 has 15 amino acids. The V and J ends lost 0 bases and 8 bases, in that order; junction bases with no gene match: 8. This CDR3 reads CASSLAGQGGEPQHF. In DNA, the CDR3 is TGCGCCAGCAGCTTGGCCGGGCAGGGGGGGGAGCCCCAGCATTTT.

This clonotype was seen ten or more times. The genes are TRBV2 and TRBJ2-5, with D possibly being TRBD2 (6 bases). Germline V CDR1 and CDR2: SNHLY, FYNNEI. Trimming removed 3 bases from V and 2 bases from J, with 19 bases in between. This CDR3 is 17 amino acids long. CDR3 sequence: CASSDGSRRAPQETQYF. Written as DNA, the CDR3 is TGTGCCAGCAGTGACGGTTCTCGGAGGGCCCCACAAGAGACCCAGTACTTC.

Regarding this clonotype: Possible read error: a much larger clone is one base away. The chain employs TRBV6-1 and TRBJ2-1; 9 bases are a match to TRBD2. The ends lost 6 bases at V and 5 bases at J; junction bases unmatched: 17. The CDR3 spans 18 residues. The germline gives CDR1 MNHNS, CDR2 SASEGT. CDR3 DNA sequence: TGTGCCAGCAGGGAATACACACCGGGACTAGCAGAACACAATGAGCAGTTCTTC. It specifies CASREYTPGLAEHNEQFF.

This clonotype was counted at least ten times. This sequence joins TRBV6-5 and TRBJ2-3; D may be TRBD2 (7 bases). Trimming removed 2 bases at V and 2 bases at J, with 11 bases between. The CDR3 is 15 residues long. The germline V gene has CDR1 MNHEY and CDR2 SVGAGI. The CDR3 here is CASSYEGGATDTQYF. The CDR3 DNA follows: TGTGCCAGCAGTTACGAGGGGGGGGCCACAGATACGCAGTATTTT.

This clonotype showed up just a few times. This chain connects TRBV28 to TRBJ2-5, with TRBD2 identical over 11 bases. There are 16 residues in the CDR3. The trim removed 0 bases at V and 4 bases at J, leaving 4 bases unmatched. Germline CDR1 reads MDHEN; CDR2 reads SYDVKM. CDR3 sequence reads: CASSLWTGTSGETQYF. In nucleotides, the CDR3 is TGTGCCAGCAGTTTATGGACCGGGACTAGCGGAGAGACCCAGTACTTC.

The sample holds many counts of this clonotype. This chain joins TRBV6-1 and TRBJ1-5; no reliable D call. CDR1 is MNHNS and CDR2 is SASEGT in the germline V gene. The germline V and J ends were trimmed by 7 bases and 1 base, with 14 bases remaining between them. CDR3 size: 15 residues. CDR3 in DNA: TGTGCCAGCACCCTATTAGGGCAGAGCAATCAGCCCCAGCATTTT. This sequence encodes CASTLLGQSNQPQHF.

This clonotype has more than one count but fewer than ten. The rearrangement joins TRBV7-2 to TRBJ1-1, with D tentatively TRBD1 (6 bases). Between the trimmed V and J ends, which lost 1 base and 9 bases, there was a span of 12 bases. From germline, CDR1 is SGHTA and CDR2 FQGNSA. The CDR3 spans 13 residues. CDR3 region: CASSLDRVRKAFF. The CDR3 coding sequence is TGTGCCAGCAGCTTAGACAGGGTTAGAAAAGCTTTCTTT.

The J gene is TRBJ1-2, the V gene TRBV27; D gene unclear. Trimming removed 7 bases at V and 7 bases at J, with 13 bases between. This CDR3 has 12 amino acids. Germline CDR1 and CDR2: MNHEY and SMNVEV (reference sequence). The CDR3 is CASMGLSAGYTF. DNA for the CDR3: TGTGCCAGCATGGGGTTAAGCGCTGGCTACACCTTC.

In its sample, this clonotype was seen many times. This chain connects TRBV5-1 to TRBJ2-7, with a weak D call TRBD2 (5 bases). Per the germline V gene, CDR1 is SGHRS and CDR2 is YFSETQ. CDR3 length equals 14 residues. Trimming removed 4 bases at V and 7 bases at J, with 18 bases between. In DNA, the CDR3 is TGCGCCAGCAGCAATGACCTTACCCGGGGAGAGCAGTACTTC. Translating gives CASSNDLTRGEQYF.

In this sample, this clonotype turned up many times. V and J are TRBV6-5 and TRBJ1-5; weak D call: TRBD1 (6 bases). The germline V gene has CDR1 MNHEY and CDR2 SVGAGI. Trimming took 4 bases from V and 3 from J, leaving 13 bases between them. The CDR3 is 15 amino acids. CDR3 bases: TGTGCCAGCAGTTTCGGAGGGGGACTCAATCAGCCCCAGCATTTT. Translated: CASSFGGGLNQPQHF.

V gene TRBV12-5 combines with J gene TRBJ1-4; no clear D gene. The CDR3 has 17 amino acids. Germline V gene sequence: CDR1 LGHNT, CDR2 FRNRAP. V lost 3 bases to trimming and J lost 5 bases, with 19 bases between them. Written as DNA, the CDR3 is TGTGCTAGTGGTTTTAGGAGGTGGTGGGGAAACAATGAAAAACTGTTTTTT. Translated: CASGFRRWWGNNEKLFF. Supplemented by reference TRBV12-5 and TRBJ1-4, the full variable domain reads DARVTQTPRHKVTEMGQEVTMRCQPILGHNTVFWYRQTMMQGLELLAYFRNRAPLDDSGMPKDRFSAEMPDATLATLKIQPSEPRDSAVYFCASGFRRWWGNNEKLFFGSGTQLSVL.

This clonotype occurred a few times. The chain has TRBV19 and TRBJ1-5; D gene ambiguous. V dropped 3 bases and J dropped 5 bases, with 14 bases sitting between them. This CDR3 has 15 amino acids. Germline assignment: CDR1 LNHDA and CDR2 SQIVND (reference sequence). The CDR3 DNA reads TGTGCCAGTAGTATGGTTGGAGGGCTTTATCAGCCCCAGCATTTT. As protein: CASSMVGGLYQPQHF.

The chain recombines TRBV28 with TRBJ2-3; D is ambiguous. Trimming took 6 bases from V and 2 from J, leaving 12 bases between them. Germline V CDR1 and CDR2: MDHEN, SYDVKM. This CDR3 is built from 14 residues. CDR3 amino acids: CASSLQLITDTQYF. For the CDR3, the DNA is TGTGCCAGCAGCCTCCAGTTGATCACAGATACGCAGTATTTT.

The chain links TRBV20-1 to TRBJ2-5; TRBD2 matches at 11 bases. After removal of 2 bases from V and 5 bases from J, the junction contained 4 bases not matched to a gene. CDR3 length: 14 residues. Germline CDR1 is DFQATT and CDR2 is SNEGSKA (reference sequence). CDR3 region: CSARSSGRGETQYF. CDR3 bases: TGCAGTGCTAGAAGTAGCGGGAGGGGGGAGACCCAGTACTTC.

This clonotype was seen at least ten times. The J gene is TRBJ1-1, the V gene TRBV5-1; tentatively, D is TRBD1 (6 bases). Trimming pared 1 base from V and 7 bases from J, leaving 8 bases between. Germline lookup yields CDR1 SGHRS and CDR2 YFSETQ. The CDR3 consists of 12 residues. CDR3 nucleotide sequence: TGCGCCAGCAGCTTGCAGGACAGTGAAGCTTTCTTT. Amino acids: CASSLQDSEAFF.

On this clonotype itself: It may be a read error: a sequence one base away is much more abundant. This chain uses TRBV6-1 with TRBJ1-5; 7 bases match TRBD1. V was pared by 4 bases and J by 7 bases, with 7 bases of the junction left unmatched. The CDR3 loop spans 14 amino acids. Looked up from germline, CDR1 is MNHNS and CDR2 is SASEGT. Written as DNA, the CDR3 is TGTGCCAGCAGTGCCACTACAGGGGAACAGCCCCAGCATTTT. Protein sequence: CASSATTGEQPQHF.

This clonotype was counted a single time. This chain links TRBV19 with TRBJ2-2, with TRBD1 matching 8 bases. The CDR3 totals 16 residues. The V gene's germline CDR1 is LNHDA and CDR2 SQIVND (reference sequence). The junction had 9 bases not matched to a gene; V was cut back by 9 bases and J by 0 bases. This CDR3 reads CASKYPRGPNTGELFF. CDR3 DNA sequence: TGTGCCAGCAAGTATCCCAGGGGGCCGAACACCGGGGAGCTGTTTTTT.